The rows below give T cell receptor beta chains drawn from one sample of a study of CD39 and CD103 CD8 tumor-infiltrating T cells. Sequencing was performed with immunoSEQ multiplex PCR; in TCRdb, only in-frame clones are kept and a portion is missing. The sample holds around 7,400 clones, more than 60% seen once. The sequenced sample consisted of CD8+ T cells sorted from blood. All receptors come from a human donor with head and neck squamous cell carcinoma. Both conserved end residues are part of each CDR3. Fields, in order: J gene, V gene, clone size, D gene, CDR3 DNA, CDR3 protein. D genes are given only for firm matches. Only part of the rows carry a size: once, few, many, or a class if the clone is expanded.

TRBJ2-7 TRBV27 - TRBD1 TGTGCCAGCAGCCTTTCAAGGCAGGGGGCGGGCGAGCAGTACTTC CASSLSRQGAGEQYF
TRBJ1-1 TRBV27 once TRBD1 TGTGCCAGCAGTACAGGGGGGACTGAAGCTTTCTTT CASSTGGTEAFF
TRBJ1-1 TRBV4-3 medium-sized - TGCGCCAGCAGCCAAGACTATAGGGGAGGGGATGAAGCTTTCTTT CASSQDYRGGDEAFF
TRBJ2-7 TRBV28 once TRBD1 TGTGCCAGCAGAACGGACAGGGGGGGGTCCTACGAGCAGTACTTC CASRTDRGGSYEQYF
TRBJ1-5 TRBV5-5 - - TGTGCCAGCGCTTCCTCCCCTGAGGAGCCCCAGCATTTT CASASSPEEPQHF
TRBJ1-1 TRBV7-9 - - TGTGCCAGCAGCTCCCTATGGGGGAACACTGAAGCTTTCTTT CASSSLWGNTEAFF
TRBJ2-7 TRBV4-3 - TRBD1 TGCGCCAGCAGCCAAGTTAACAGGGGGAGAACCTACGAGCAGTACTTC CASSQVNRGRTYEQYF
TRBJ1-4 TRBV4-3 - - TGCGCCAGCAGCCAAGATAGCGGGGGGCGAAAGGATGAAAAACTGTTTTTT CASSQDSGGRKDEKLFF
TRBJ2-3 TRBV19 few - TGTGCCAGTAGTTTCTCGACTAGGAGCACAGATACGCAGTATTTT CASSFSTRSTDTQYF
TRBJ2-2 TRBV19 few TRBD1 TGTGCCAGTAGTATGGACAGGGGGTTCGGGGAGCTGTTTTTT CASSMDRGFGELFF
TRBJ2-3 TRBV10-3 - - TGTGCCATCAGTGAGGGGCGAGAGGCCACAGATACGCAGTATTTT CAISEGREATDTQYF
TRBJ1-1 TRBV2 - - TGTGCCAGCAGTGAGGGAAGGCAGAAGAACACTGAAGCTTTCTTT CASSEGRQKNTEAFF
TRBJ2-2 TRBV7-6 few TRBD2 TGTGCCAGCAGCTCAAGACTAGCGGGGGGCACCGGGGAGCTGTTTTTT CASSSRLAGGTGELFF
TRBJ2-1 TRBV30 medium-sized TRBD2 TGTGCCTGGAGTGTAACCAGCGGGGTAGAACAGTTCTTC CAWSVTSGVEQFF
TRBJ1-1 TRBV6-5 - TRBD1 TGTGCCACCAAGGGACAGGGGGCGGGGAGCACTGAAGCTTTCTTT CATKGQGAGSTEAFF
TRBJ2-3 TRBV5-6 - - TGTGCCAGCAGCTTTGGGGATACGCAGTATTTT CASSFGDTQYF
TRBJ2-3 TRBV11-2 - - TGTGCCAGCAGCTTAGTAGCAGAGGATGATACGCAGTATTTT CASSLVAEDDTQYF
TRBJ1-5 TRBV28 - - TGTGCCAGCAGTTTATCTTCAGGGCCAGTCCAGCATTTT CASSLSSGPVQHF
TRBJ2-1 TRBV4-3 - - TGCGCCAGCAGCCCCTACAGGGCCCCCTACAATGAGCAGTTCTTC CASSPYRAPYNEQFF
TRBJ1-2 TRBV6-6 - TRBD1 TGTGCCAGCAGTTATTTGACAGGGGGCGCTAAGGGCTACACCTTC CASSYLTGGAKGYTF
TRBJ2-7 TRBV7-9 - - TGTGCCAGCAGCTCAGGACGGGCCTACGAGCAGTACTTC CASSSGRAYEQYF
TRBJ2-7 TRBV6-5 - - TGTGCCAGCAATTGGCCGGAGCAGTACTTC CASNWPEQYF
TRBJ1-1 TRBV23-1 few TRBD1 TGCGCCAGCAGTCAAGCGGACAGGGGGTCGGCCACTGAAGCTTTCTTT CASSQADRGSATEAFF
TRBJ1-6 TRBV6-1 few - TGTGCCAGCAGTGAAGATGGGGGAGAAAATTCACCCCTCCACTTT CASSEDGGENSPLHF
TRBJ2-1 TRBV4-1 - - TGCGCCAGCAGCCGAGGAGAGGGAGTTGATGAGCAGTTCTTC CASSRGEGVDEQFF
TRBJ2-1 TRBV5-1 - - TGCGCCAGCAGCAAAGACCCGCGCGGTTCCTACAATGAGCAGTTCTTC CASSKDPRGSYNEQFF
TRBJ2-5 TRBV6-5 - - TGTGCCAGCAGTTACTCGCTAGGTATGGAGGAGACCCAGTACTTC CASSYSLGMEETQYF
TRBJ2-7 TRBV6-6 - TRBD1 TGTGCCAGCAGCCACTCAGGGGACAGGGTCTACGAGCAGTACTTC CASSHSGDRVYEQYF
TRBJ2-1 TRBV9 - - TGTGCCAGCAGCGCACATTTGCCCGAGCAGTTCTTC CASSAHLPEQFF
TRBJ2-1 TRBV4-3 - - TGCGCCAGCAGCCAAGCTATAGGCGGCTACAATGAGCAGTTCTTC CASSQAIGGYNEQFF
TRBJ1-1 TRBV9 - - TGTGCCAGCAGCTCGTTGGGGGGGCGGACTGAAGCTTTCTTT CASSSLGGRTEAFF
TRBJ2-1 TRBV10-3 - TRBD1 TGTGCCATCAGTGAGTCCACGGGACAGGGGTCCTACAATGAGCAGTTCTTC CAISESTGQGSYNEQFF
TRBJ2-7 TRBV27 - - TGTGCCAGCAGTTTAGGGTATTCAGGGGTTTACGAGCAGTACTTC CASSLGYSGVYEQYF
TRBJ2-7 TRBV11-2 - - TGTGCCAGCAGCTTAGTCACGAACTCCTACGAGCAGTACTTC CASSLVTNSYEQYF
TRBJ2-7 TRBV19 - - TGTGCCAGTAGTATGGCCCTCACCAACTACGAGCAGTACTTC CASSMALTNYEQYF
TRBJ1-3 TRBV25-1 - - TGTGCCAGCAGTCAACAGGGTTTTGGGAACACCATATATTTT CASSQQGFGNTIYF
TRBJ2-1 TRBV15 - - TGTGCCACCAGCAGAGATCGGACAGACAATGAGCAGTTCTTC CATSRDRTDNEQFF
TRBJ2-5 TRBV28 - - TGTGCCAGCAGTTTTCCCGACAGGATTAGAGAGACCCAGTACTTC CASSFPDRIRETQYF
TRBJ2-2 TRBV18 - TRBD1 TGTGCCAGCTCACCTGGACAGGGCTTGTCCACCGGGGAGCTGTTTTTT CASSPGQGLSTGELFF
TRBJ2-2 TRBV30 - - TGTGCCTGGAGCCTGACAGTAGGCACCGGGGAGCTGTTTTTT CAWSLTVGTGELFF
TRBJ1-5 TRBV27 - - TGTGCCAGCAGTTACGGACAGAGCAATCAGCCCCAGCATTTT CASSYGQSNQPQHF
TRBJ2-7 TRBV7-9 once TRBD2 TGTGCCAGCAGCTCACCACTCCGGACTAGCTTCTACGAGCAGTACTTC CASSSPLRTSFYEQYF
TRBJ2-7 TRBV4-3 - - TGCGCCAGCAGCCAAGATCCAGGAGACGAGCAGTACTTC CASSQDPGDEQYF
TRBJ2-7 TRBV2 - - TGTGCCAGCAGCGTGAACGAGCAGTACTTC CASSVNEQYF
TRBJ2-7 TRBV6-1 medium-sized TRBD1 TGTGCCAGCAGTGAGGGGACAGGGGGCTCCTACGAGCAGTACTTC CASSEGTGGSYEQYF
TRBJ2-7 TRBV7-9 few TRBD2 TGTGCCAGCAGCCGCCCCCTAGCGGGTACCTACGAGCAGTACTTC CASSRPLAGTYEQYF
TRBJ2-1 TRBV2 - TRBD1 TGTGCCAGCAGTTTTCAACAGGGGGCGCGTAATGAGCAGTTCTTC CASSFQQGARNEQFF
TRBJ2-3 TRBV2 - - TGTGCCAGCAGTGCACGACAAGGAGCGGGCATAGCCACAGATACGCAGTATTTT CASSARQGAGIATDTQYF
TRBJ2-2 TRBV7-9 - TRBD2 TGTGCCAGCAGCCATACTAGCGGGGGCACCGGGGAGCTGTTTTTT CASSHTSGGTGELFF
TRBJ1-4 TRBV19 - TRBD1 TGTGCCAGTAGTCCCAGGACAGGGCTGGCAACTAATGAAAAACTGTTTTTT CASSPRTGLATNEKLFF
TRBJ1-5 TRBV27 - - TGTGCCAGCAGTACCAGGGGTTCATGGCAGCCCCAGCATTTT CASSTRGSWQPQHF
TRBJ2-7 TRBV4-3 medium-sized - TGCGCCAGCAGCCAAGATTCCCACACTATTGGACCCTCCTACGAGCAGTACTTC CASSQDSHTIGPSYEQYF
TRBJ2-7 TRBV2 few - TGTGCCAGCAGTGTGGTCCTCTACGAGCAGTACTTC CASSVVLYEQYF
TRBJ2-7 TRBV15 - TRBD1 TGTGCCACCAGCAGAGATCACCTGGCGACAGGGGGCGAGCAGTACTTC CATSRDHLATGGEQYF
TRBJ1-2 TRBV11-3 - TRBD1 TGTGCCAGCAGCTTAGCCGACAGGGCCTATGGCTACACCTTC CASSLADRAYGYTF
TRBJ2-2 TRBV4-3 few TRBD2 TGCGCCAGCAGCCACCTAGCGGGAGGGCCCCCCGGGGAGCTGTTTTTT CASSHLAGGPPGELFF
TRBJ2-2 TRBV13 few TRBD2 TGTGCCAGCAGCTTAGCGAGGGCGGGAGAAGGGACCGGGGAGCTGTTTTTT CASSLARAGEGTGELFF
TRBJ2-1 TRBV7-3 - TRBD1 TGTGCCAGCAGCGACAAGGGACAGGGTCAGGACAATGAGCAGTTCTTC CASSDKGQGQDNEQFF
TRBJ1-1 TRBV28 - - TGTGCCAGCAGCCTCCGGGGTCAAACTGAAGCTTTCTTT CASSLRGQTEAFF
TRBJ2-2 TRBV19 - - TGTGCCAGTACGCATATGGGAACCGGGGAGCTGTTTTTT CASTHMGTGELFF